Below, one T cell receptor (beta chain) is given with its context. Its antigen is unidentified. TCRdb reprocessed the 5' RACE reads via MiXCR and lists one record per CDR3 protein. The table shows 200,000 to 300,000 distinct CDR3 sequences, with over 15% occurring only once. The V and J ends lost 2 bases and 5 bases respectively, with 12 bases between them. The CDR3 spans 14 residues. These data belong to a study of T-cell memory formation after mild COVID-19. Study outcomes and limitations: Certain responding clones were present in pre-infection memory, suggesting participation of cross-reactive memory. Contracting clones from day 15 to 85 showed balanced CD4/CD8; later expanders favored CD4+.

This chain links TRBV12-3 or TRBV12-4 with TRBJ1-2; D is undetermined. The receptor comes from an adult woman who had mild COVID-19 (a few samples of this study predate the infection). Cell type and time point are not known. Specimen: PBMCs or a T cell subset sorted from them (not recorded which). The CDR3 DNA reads TGTGCCAGCAGTTTATCCATTCTTGGGTATGGCTACACCTTC. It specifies CASSLSILGYGYTF.